These T cell receptor beta chains were read from a single sample in a study of T cell responses to AZD1222 COVID-19 vaccine. TCRdb keeps only in-frame clones here, not all; method: immunoSEQ multiplex PCR. The sample lists roughly 120,000 clones, 92% occurring once. Sample: peripheral blood, taken on day 0 of AZD1222 vaccination. These receptors originate from an adult in good health. Each CDR3 is given with its conserved first and last residue. The D gene is left open where the match is weak. A clone size is listed for some rows: how often the clone was seen (once, few, many), or a class if it is expanded.

CDR3nt: TGCGCCAGCAGCCAAGATCCAGGTCCTTTCGGGCAGGGTGAGCAGTTCTTC; CDR3aa: CASSQDPGPFGQGEQFF; j_gene: TRBJ2-1; abundance: NA; d_gene: NA; v_gene: TRBV4-3
CDR3nt: TGTGCCAGCAGTTACGACCGGGAAGCAGCTAATGAAAAACTGTTTTTT; CDR3aa: CASSYDREAANEKLFF; j_gene: TRBJ1-4; abundance: NA; d_gene: NA; v_gene: TRBV6-2/TRBV6-3
CDR3nt: TGTGCCAGTAGTATGGGGAAGAGTTATAGCAATCAGCCCCAGCATTTT; CDR3aa: CASSMGKSYSNQPQHF; j_gene: TRBJ1-5; abundance: once; d_gene: NA; v_gene: TRBV19
CDR3nt: TGCGCCAGCAGCCAAGATCAAGGACACCCCTATGGCTACACCTTC; CDR3aa: CASSQDQGHPYGYTF; j_gene: TRBJ1-2; abundance: NA; d_gene: NA; v_gene: TRBV4-1
CDR3nt: TGTGCCAGCAGTTACCCTGGACAGGGCGAACCTTCTGGGGCCAACGTCCTGACTTTC; CDR3aa: CASSYPGQGEPSGANVLTF; j_gene: TRBJ2-6; abundance: NA; d_gene: TRBD1; v_gene: TRBV6-2/TRBV6-3
CDR3nt: TGTGCCATCACCCCGGGGGTTTATAATTCACCCCTCCACTTT; CDR3aa: CAITPGVYNSPLHF; j_gene: TRBJ1-6; abundance: once; d_gene: NA; v_gene: TRBV6-5
CDR3nt: TGTGCCAGCGAGCTAGACGGAGGCTACACCTTC; CDR3aa: CASELDGGYTF; j_gene: TRBJ1-2; abundance: NA; d_gene: NA; v_gene: TRBV5-4
CDR3nt: TGTGCCAGCAGTCTGGGACAGCAAGTCACTGAAGCTTTCTTT; CDR3aa: CASSLGQQVTEAFF; j_gene: TRBJ1-1; abundance: NA; d_gene: TRBD1; v_gene: TRBV6-5
CDR3nt: TGTGCCAGCAGCTTCGGACAGCCCAATCAGCCCCAGCATTTT; CDR3aa: CASSFGQPNQPQHF; j_gene: TRBJ1-5; abundance: once; d_gene: NA; v_gene: TRBV7-2
CDR3nt: TGTGCCAGCAGGGGGATTAATGAAAAACTGTTTTTT; CDR3aa: CASRGINEKLFF; j_gene: TRBJ1-4; abundance: NA; d_gene: TRBD1; v_gene: TRBV19
CDR3nt: TGTGCCGACAGGACAGAGGGCAATGAGCAGTTCTTC; CDR3aa: CADRTEGNEQFF; j_gene: TRBJ2-1; abundance: NA; d_gene: NA; v_gene: TRBV2
CDR3nt: TGTGCCTGGGAAGGTGGTACGGTGGCTTTCTTT; CDR3aa: CAWEGGTVAFF; j_gene: TRBJ1-1; abundance: NA; d_gene: NA; v_gene: TRBV30
CDR3nt: TGTGCCGCCGGACAGGGGGGGACCACTGAAGCTTTCTTT; CDR3aa: CAAGQGGTTEAFF; j_gene: TRBJ1-1; abundance: NA; d_gene: TRBD1; v_gene: TRBV25-1
CDR3nt: TGTGCCACCAGTGATTCACAGGATCATCTAGCGGGGGCCTACAATGAGCAGTTCTTC; CDR3aa: CATSDSQDHLAGAYNEQFF; j_gene: TRBJ2-1; abundance: NA; d_gene: TRBD2; v_gene: TRBV24-1
CDR3nt: TGTGCCAGCAGCCCTTCTTCCGGGGGGACCGGGGAGCTGTTTTTT; CDR3aa: CASSPSSGGTGELFF; j_gene: TRBJ2-2; abundance: NA; d_gene: TRBD2; v_gene: TRBV11-2